These 6 T cell receptor beta chains were sequenced from one sample in a study of T-cell memory formation after mild COVID-19. TCRdb re-derived calls from the 5' RACE reads in MiXCR, one entry per CDR3 protein. Found here are 400,000 or so distinct CDR3 sequences, 20% of them singletons; the top ten hold 8.4%. The sequenced material came from PBMCs or a T cell subset sorted from them (not recorded which). These receptors all come from an adult woman who had mild COVID-19 (a few samples of this study predate the infection). Cell type and time point are not known.

This clonotype was recorded a few times. The chain carries TRBV7-9 and TRBJ2-3, with 13 bases aligning to TRBD2. Germline lookup yields CDR1 SEHNR and CDR2 FQNEAQ (reference sequence). Germline trimming cut 1 base from V and 6 bases from J; bases unmatched to any gene: 7. The CDR3 is 17 amino acids. CDR3 sequence: CASSLGVGLAGADTQYF. The CDR3 region has the DNA TGTGCCAGCAGCTTAGGAGTCGGACTAGCGGGAGCGGATACGCAGTATTTT. Supplemented by reference TRBV7-9 and TRBJ2-3, the full variable domain reads DTGVSQNPRHKITKRGQNVTFRCDPISEHNRLYWYRQTLGQGPEFLTYFQNEAQLEKSRLLSDRFSAERPKGSFSTLEIQRTEQGDSAMYLCASSLGVGLAGADTQYFGPGTRLTVL.

The chain has TRBV28 and TRBJ2-2; D may be TRBD2 (6 bases). Germline lookup yields CDR1 MDHEN and CDR2 SYDVKM. The V end was cut by 5 bases, the J end by 5 bases, with 18 bases between. The CDR3 runs to 16 residues. CDR3 residues: CASSPGGSGITGELFF. The CDR3 nucleotides read TGTGCCAGCAGTCCCGGTGGTAGCGGAATTACCGGGGAGCTGTTTTTT.

The rearrangement uses TRBV6-6 and TRBJ2-2, with D maybe TRBD1 (6 bases). V dropped 4 bases and J dropped 4 bases, with 13 bases sitting between them. Germline CDR1 is MNHNY and CDR2 is SVGAGI (reference sequence). The CDR3 totals 15 residues. The chain's CDR3 is CASSSNREFTGELFF. CDR3 nucleotide sequence: TGTGCCAGCAGTTCCAACAGGGAGTTCACCGGGGAGCTGTTTTTT.

This clonotype was seen only a few times. The chain employs TRBV20-1 and TRBJ2-3, with 8 bases aligning to TRBD1. V was pared by 5 bases and J by 0 bases, with 4 bases of the junction left unmatched. Germline CDR1 DFQATT, CDR2 SNEGSKA (reference sequence). This CDR3 comprises 14 residues. The CDR3 protein is CSALDRGSTDTQYF. The DNA of the CDR3 is TGCAGTGCTCTTGACAGGGGTAGCACAGATACGCAGTATTTT.

The gene calls are TRBV5-1 and TRBJ2-5, with TRBD2 identical over 8 bases. Germline values: CDR1 SGHRS, CDR2 YFSETQ. This CDR3 is built from 14 residues. The V gene end was trimmed by 4 bases and the J gene end by 3 bases; junction bases not matched to a gene: 5. The CDR3 loop is CASSAAGGKETQYF. The DNA of the CDR3 is TGCGCCAGCAGCGCTGCGGGGGGTAAAGAGACCCAGTACTTC.

This clonotype was picked up a small number of times. The chain recombines TRBV28 with TRBJ2-7; D may be TRBD2 (6 bases). Trimming took off 7 bases at V and 5 bases at J, with 15 bases between the two ends. The CDR3 is made up of 13 amino acids. CDR1 is MDHEN, CDR2 SYDVKM, per germline. The CDR3 DNA is TGTGCCAGCAACTCCGGCGGGGATCACGAGCAGTACTTC. It translates to CASNSGGDHEQYF.